This TCR beta chain was identified during a study of cytomegalovirus exposure and HLA in healthy donors (dated by TCRdb to 2016 to 2017). For context, the study as a whole: According to an earlier analysis of a few hundred of the donors, some 180 million T cells yielded 120 million or so unique TCR beta sequences and 250 to 350 Gb of sequence data. Roughly 320 gigabases of sequencing data and 70 million to 100 million unique TCR sequences made up an early release that covered under 750 HLA-typed donors. Among the approximately 420 genotyped donors, around 81% belonged to the genetic ancestry cluster associated with self-reported Caucasian donors. The study aimed to test whether signatures of past pathogen exposure could be identified by cataloging public T cell receptors. The T cell repertoires of 550 to 850 subjects were profiled by immunosequencing and related to cytomegalovirus serostatus. In addition to the first cohort of approximately 650 subjects, a separate validation cohort of 120 different subjects was used. High-throughput TCR immunosequencing, statistical association of individual TCRs with disease status, and machine learning were combined to predict cytomegalovirus infection status. A later analysis re-examined previously published TCR beta repertoires from several hundred donors and added high-resolution HLA genotyping to investigate patterns of TCR occurrence. Rather than drawing on any new phenotypic data, the later analysis identified candidate immune exposures from TCR beta sequences and the way those sequences occurred across donors. To decide whether each TCR beta V gene segment behaved as functional or pseudogenic, an earlier analysis of approximately 620 of the donors relied on high-throughput TCR beta sequencing. Alongside the repertoire data, information on donor age, sex, ethnicity and CMV serostatus was compiled. A later genetic analysis took genome-wide SNP genotypes for about 55% of the roughly 700 donors and used that subset as a discovery cohort. All discovery cohort repertoires had been generated using a single sequencing platform. Both class I and class II loci were covered by HLA typing, at four-digit resolution. Typing coverage differed by locus: A, B, C, DRB1 and DQB1 were typed in about 620-630 donors, DQA1 in 500 to 550, DPA1 in around 580, and DPB1 in 450 to 490. Several DR-DQ haplotypes were handled as single units for association and clustering because linkage in the cohort was strong. On average, approximately 250,000 unique TCR beta nucleotide sequences were sequenced per donor among fewer than 500 genotyped donors of the cohort, with roughly 19% of those sequences being non-productive. The paper's findings and limits, for the study overall: A further reported finding was that TCR beta sequences accurately predicted the HLA-A and HLA-B alleles for most subjects in the first cohort. Assigning TCR associations to individual alleles was difficult when HLA alleles, especially DR and DQ, strongly co-occurred. It was suggested by the authors that the approach could potentially be generalized to other disease states and immunological phenotypes. According to a later analysis, TCR association rates differed among HLA loci, with DRB1 alleles showing the most associated TCRs and HLA-C alleles showing the fewest. Sequencing depth was assumed to be roughly uniform across donors in the presence/absence analyses, though that assumption may not hold. A later analysis found that most CMV-associated TCR beta chains appeared HLA-restricted, with HLA associations seemingly driven largely by CMV exposure. Correlated functional status among segregating V segments might be attributable to linkage disequilibrium, but an unknown experimental factor could not be ruled out. A later analysis found that HLA-associated TCR beta chains were more clonally expanded and had lower generation probabilities than equally common non-associated chains. The earlier analysis of approximately 590 of the donors excluded 15 to 20 rarely observed V segments, including chromosome 9 orphons, because counts were too low. In a later genetic analysis, fewer N-insertions in productive TCRs were reported among donors in an Asian-associated ancestry cluster than the approximately 670-donor mean. In a later genetic analysis, a missense DCLRE1C variant was associated with V-gene and J-gene trimming of TCR beta chains, and the association was replicated in an independent cohort. HLA typing was unavailable for some donors at each locus, so association tests used only the typed subset. In the study, approximately 150 TCR beta chains were listed as associated with cytomegalovirus. Most TCR sequences were observed very rarely across donors, whereas some public TCRs were present in many individuals. Only TCR beta chains were sequenced in this cohort, and the absence of alpha or paired-chain data limited detectable features. Broadly in line with IMGT annotations, most TCR beta V segments showed up in productive rearrangements about 90% or about 30% of the time in an earlier analysis of 587 of the donors. Several of the top co-occurrence clusters appeared to be linked to parvovirus B19, influenza, CMV and Epstein-Barr virus, according to a later analysis. A later analysis associated about 17,000 TCR beta sequences with specific HLA alleles at a false discovery rate of 0.05. CMV serostatus was the only immune exposure information available for the cohort. In both the original and validation cohorts, the classifier was reported to diagnose cytomegalovirus status with high specificity and sensitivity. A cluster of highly shared sequence variants was judged likely to represent a technical artifact of the sequencing pipeline. In vitro tests confirmed that a few of the cytomegalovirus-associated TCR beta chains recognize cytomegalovirus antigens.

The cohort consisted of 666 healthy bone marrow donors. At the time of sampling, all cohort members were nominally healthy, though unrecorded immune exposures were likely present. The donor tested CMV seropositive, placing the donor among the 289 seropositive members of the cohort. Every donor gave a peripheral blood sample, and the peripheral blood mononuclear cells from that sample were used for TCR beta sequencing. The Qiagen DNeasy Blood Extraction Kit was used to extract genomic DNA from the blood cell samples. This clone was seen more than once but under ten times. Its antigen is currently not known. Base-call qualities are not available, and no considerably larger clone is one nucleotide away. Library creation used the immunoSEQ multiplex PCR assay. For the multiplex PCR, a mixture combining 60 forward primers for TCR Vbeta segments and 13 reverse primers for TCR Jbeta segments was used. The CDR3 region of rearranged TCR beta genes was amplified from genomic DNA with a multiplex PCR assay. On the Illumina HiSeq System, the amplified TCR beta libraries were sequenced as 87-base-pair reads. Processing in the source paper ran as follows. A later analysis counted 75 million to 100 million unique TCR beta chains across the 650 to 800 repertoires, and some 11 million of these chains were shared by at least two donors. A nearest-neighbor algorithm error-corrected the raw reads and collapsed the reads into unique sequences, merging closely related sequences to remove PCR and sequencing errors. To assign V, D and J gene segments, CDR3 sequences were aligned to IMGT reference sequences. For a sequence to be retained, a match of at least six nucleotides was required to both a V gene segment and a J gene segment. A rearrangement was called productive if the CDR3 had no stop codons and remained in frame with V and J, and every other rearrangement was called non-productive. Following IMGT convention, CDR3 was defined as the stretch from the second conserved V-encoded cysteine up to the conserved J-encoded phenylalanine. Sequences without an unambiguous match to a single V gene segment were excluded from the earlier analysis of about 640 of the donors. An earlier analysis of approximately 590 of the donors classified V segments as functional when productive rearrangements were above 56.7% and as segregating when the standard deviation between donors was above 5%. To diagnose cytomegalovirus status from the catalog of TCR beta chain sequences, a statistical classification framework was built. V and J gene assignment, in a later analysis, came from comparing TCR nucleotide sequences with IMGT/GENE-DB human TR gene sequences. A later analysis assigned CDR3 sequences and most-parsimonious VDJ recombination scenarios with the TCRdist pipeline. In a later analysis, each TCR beta chain was defined by its CDR3 amino acid sequence together with its V-gene family, and reads lacking a unique V-gene family were excluded. In a later analysis, 500 to 700 highly shared, low-generation-probability nucleotide sequences were removed to address suspected cross-contamination and a sequencing artifact. In a later analysis, a clonal expansion index for each public chain was calculated from normalized within-repertoire ranks of inferred template counts. Generation probabilities in a later analysis came from a VDJ recombination model fitted to out-of-frame rearrangements, and those results were checked against IGoR. A later analysis scored TCR-TCR, TCR-HLA and TCR-CMV co-occurrence with hypergeometric tests, applying a repertoire-size bias correction to TCR pairs. False discovery rates were estimated in a later analysis by permuting HLA or CMV assignments 20 times. In a later analysis, co-occurring TCRs were grouped using DBSCAN, with TCRdist sequence similarity added in when clustering inside HLA-allele-positive subsets. Repertoires with fewer than 30,000 or more than 120,000 public chains were left out of co-occurrence clustering, as were about 5 repertoires with anomalous nucleotide sharing. This immuneACCESS table, as held by TCRdb, lists in-frame sequences with V and J called but not all clones. Of the missing ones, under half trace to an unresolved V gene in checked studies; the others have no known cause. The V and J calls and clone size are taken from that table; D and trimming were inferred from the DNA. The sample profile shows about 120,000 clones; around 74% of them were found once. Of the sample, approximately 30% falls within the top ten clones.

The sequenced sample was PBMCs. This sequence was found in a man aged 60-69 years in good health and CMV-seropositive.

The CDR3 protein sequence reads: CASTVVPHRNEQFF. The DNA sequence is TGTGCCAGCACCGTGGTCCCTCACCGGAATGAGCAGTTCTTC. The chain links TRBV2 with TRBJ2-1, with the D gene uncertain. CDR1 is given as SNHLY and CDR2 as FYNNEI, both from the germline V gene. Including cysteine and phenylalanine, the CDR3 has 14 amino acids. Only the CDR3 region is kept as DNA, spanning 42 bases read in frame from base 1. Between the V and J ends, shortened by 7 bases and 7 bases respectively, the junction contains 17 bases.